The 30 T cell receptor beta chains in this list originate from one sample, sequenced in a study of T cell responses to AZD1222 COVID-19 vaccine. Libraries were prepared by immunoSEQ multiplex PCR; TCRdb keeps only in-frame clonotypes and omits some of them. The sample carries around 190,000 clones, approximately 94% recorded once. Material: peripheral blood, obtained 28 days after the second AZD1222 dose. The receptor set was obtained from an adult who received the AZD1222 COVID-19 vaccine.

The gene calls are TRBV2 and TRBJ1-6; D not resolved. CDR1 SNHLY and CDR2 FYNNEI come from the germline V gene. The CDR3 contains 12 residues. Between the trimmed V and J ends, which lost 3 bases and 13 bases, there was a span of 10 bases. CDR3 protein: CASSDRMRPLHF. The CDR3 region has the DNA TGTGCCAGCAGTGACAGAATGCGGCCCCTCCACTTT.

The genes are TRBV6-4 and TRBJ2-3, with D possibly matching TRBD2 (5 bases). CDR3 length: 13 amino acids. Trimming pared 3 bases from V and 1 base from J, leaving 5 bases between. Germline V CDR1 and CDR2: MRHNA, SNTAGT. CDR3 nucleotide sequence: TGTGCCAGCAGTGAAGCGGGCACAGATACGCAGTATTTT. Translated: CASSEAGTDTQYF.

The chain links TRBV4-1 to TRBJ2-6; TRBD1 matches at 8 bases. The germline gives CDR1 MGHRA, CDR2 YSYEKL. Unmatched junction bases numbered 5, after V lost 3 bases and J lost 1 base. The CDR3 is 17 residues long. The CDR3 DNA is TGCGCCAGCAGCCAGCCAGGGACAGGTTCTGGGGCCAACGTCCTGACTTTC. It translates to CASSQPGTGSGANVLTF.

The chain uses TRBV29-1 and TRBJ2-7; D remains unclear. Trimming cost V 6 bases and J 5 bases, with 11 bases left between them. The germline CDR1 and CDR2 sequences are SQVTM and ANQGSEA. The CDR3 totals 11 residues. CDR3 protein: CSVRATNEQYF. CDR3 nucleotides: TGCAGCGTCCGGGCCACAAACGAGCAGTACTTC.

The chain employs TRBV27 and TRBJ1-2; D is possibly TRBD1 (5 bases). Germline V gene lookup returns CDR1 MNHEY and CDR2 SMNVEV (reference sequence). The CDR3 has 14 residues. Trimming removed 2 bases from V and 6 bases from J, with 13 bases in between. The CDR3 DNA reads TGTGCCAGCAGTTTAAGGGGCAAAGGGAATGGCTACACCTTC. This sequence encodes CASSLRGKGNGYTF.

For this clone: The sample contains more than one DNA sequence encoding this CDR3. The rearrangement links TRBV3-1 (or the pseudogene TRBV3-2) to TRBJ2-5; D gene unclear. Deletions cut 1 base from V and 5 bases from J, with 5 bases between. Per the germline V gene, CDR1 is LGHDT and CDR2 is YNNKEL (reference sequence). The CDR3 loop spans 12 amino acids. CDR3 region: CASSQGRETQYF. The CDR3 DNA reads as TGTGCCAGCAGCCAAGGTCGGGAGACCCAGTACTTC.

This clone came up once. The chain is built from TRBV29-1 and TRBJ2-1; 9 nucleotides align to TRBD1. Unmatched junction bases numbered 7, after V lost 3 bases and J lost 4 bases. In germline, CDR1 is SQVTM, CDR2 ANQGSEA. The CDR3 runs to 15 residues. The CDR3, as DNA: TGCAGCGTTGATGACAGGGGGAGGCTTTACAATGAGCAGTTCTTC. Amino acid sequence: CSVDDRGRLYNEQFF.

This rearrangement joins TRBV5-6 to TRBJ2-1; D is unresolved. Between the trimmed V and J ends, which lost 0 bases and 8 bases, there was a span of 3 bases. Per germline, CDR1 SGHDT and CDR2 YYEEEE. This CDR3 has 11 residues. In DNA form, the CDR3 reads TGTGCCAGCAGCTTGGGGTATGAGCAGTTCTTC. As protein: CASSLGYEQFF.

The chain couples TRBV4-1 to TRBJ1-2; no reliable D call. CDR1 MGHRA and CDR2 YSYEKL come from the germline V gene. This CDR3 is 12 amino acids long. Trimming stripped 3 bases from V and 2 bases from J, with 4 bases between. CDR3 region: CASSQGNYGYTF. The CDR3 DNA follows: TGCGCCAGCAGCCAGGGCAACTATGGCTACACCTTC.

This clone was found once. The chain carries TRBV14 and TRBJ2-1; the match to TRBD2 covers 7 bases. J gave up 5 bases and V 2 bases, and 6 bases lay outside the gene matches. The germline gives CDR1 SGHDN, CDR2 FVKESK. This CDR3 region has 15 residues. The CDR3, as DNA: TGTGCCAGCAGCCAAAGCGGGATTATCGACAATGAGCAGTTCTTC. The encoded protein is CASSQSGIIDNEQFF.

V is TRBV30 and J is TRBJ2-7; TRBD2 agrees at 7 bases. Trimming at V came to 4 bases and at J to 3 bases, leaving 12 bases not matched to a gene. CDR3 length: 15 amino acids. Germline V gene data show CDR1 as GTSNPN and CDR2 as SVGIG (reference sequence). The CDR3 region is CAWNNDGGLGYEQYF. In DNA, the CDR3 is TGTGCCTGGAATAATGACGGGGGGTTGGGCTACGAGCAGTACTTC.

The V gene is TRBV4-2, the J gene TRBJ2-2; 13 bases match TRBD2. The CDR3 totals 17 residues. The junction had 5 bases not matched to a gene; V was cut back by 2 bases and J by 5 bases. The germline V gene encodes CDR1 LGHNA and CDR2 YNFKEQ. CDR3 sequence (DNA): TGTGCCAGCAGCCAAAGACTAGCGGGGGGCCAGACCGGGGAGCTGTTTTTT. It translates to CASSQRLAGGQTGELFF.

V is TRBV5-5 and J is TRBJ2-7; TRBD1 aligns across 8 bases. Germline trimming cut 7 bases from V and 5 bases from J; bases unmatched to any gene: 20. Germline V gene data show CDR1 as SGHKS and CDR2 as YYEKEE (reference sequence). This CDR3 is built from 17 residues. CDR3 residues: CASYDMGRRDRHHEQYF. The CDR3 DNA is TGTGCCAGCTACGATATGGGTAGGCGGGACAGGCACCACGAGCAGTACTTC. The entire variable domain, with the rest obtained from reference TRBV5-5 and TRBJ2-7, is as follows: DAGVTQSPTHLIKTRGQQVTLRCSPISGHKSVSWYQQVLGQGPQFIFQYYEKEERGRGNFPDRFSARQFPNYSSELNVNALLLGDSALYLCASYDMGRRDRHHEQYFGPGTRLTVT.

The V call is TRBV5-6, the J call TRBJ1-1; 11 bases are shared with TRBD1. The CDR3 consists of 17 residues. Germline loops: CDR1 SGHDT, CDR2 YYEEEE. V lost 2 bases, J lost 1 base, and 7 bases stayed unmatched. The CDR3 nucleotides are TGTGCCAGCAGCTTACGGACAGGGGGCCTGAGGAACACTGAAGCTTTCTTT. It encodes CASSLRTGGLRNTEAFF.

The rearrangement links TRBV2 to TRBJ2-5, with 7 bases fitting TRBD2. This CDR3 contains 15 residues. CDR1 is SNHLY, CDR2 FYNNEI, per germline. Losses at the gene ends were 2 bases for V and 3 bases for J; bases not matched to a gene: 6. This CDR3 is CASSEYGGREETQYF. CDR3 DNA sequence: TGTGCCAGCAGTGAATATGGTGGGAGGGAAGAGACCCAGTACTTC.

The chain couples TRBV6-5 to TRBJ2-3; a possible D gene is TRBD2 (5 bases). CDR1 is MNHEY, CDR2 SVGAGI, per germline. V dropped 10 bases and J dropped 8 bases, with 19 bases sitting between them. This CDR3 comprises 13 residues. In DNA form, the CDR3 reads TGTGCCACCGAGGGCCCGAAGGGTGGTACGCAGTATTTT. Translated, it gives CATEGPKGGTQYF.

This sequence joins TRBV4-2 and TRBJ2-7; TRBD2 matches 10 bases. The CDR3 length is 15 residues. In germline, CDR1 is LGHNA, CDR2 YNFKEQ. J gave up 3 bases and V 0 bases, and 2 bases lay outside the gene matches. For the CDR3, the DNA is TGTGCCAGCAGCCAAGAAACTAGCGGGATCTACGAGCAGTACTTC. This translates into CASSQETSGIYEQYF.

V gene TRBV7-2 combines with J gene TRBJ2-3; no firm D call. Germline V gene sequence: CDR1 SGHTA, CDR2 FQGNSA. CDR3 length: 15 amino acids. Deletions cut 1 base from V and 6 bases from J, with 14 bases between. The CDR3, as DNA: TGTGCCAGCAGCTTAGTCCGGTCAGCCCGGGATACGCAGTATTTT. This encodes CASSLVRSARDTQYF.

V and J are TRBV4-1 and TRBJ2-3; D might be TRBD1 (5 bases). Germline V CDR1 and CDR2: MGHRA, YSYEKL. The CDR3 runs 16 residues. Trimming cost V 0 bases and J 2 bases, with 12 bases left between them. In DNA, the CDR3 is TGCGCCAGCAGCCAAGAGGGGTGGGGCGCCACAGATACGCAGTATTTT. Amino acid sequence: CASSQEGWGATDTQYF.

CDR3 nucleotides: TGTGCCAGCAGTTCGAGTCTCCACGGCGAGCAGTACTTC. It encodes CASSSSLHGEQYF. This rearrangement joins TRBV5-6 to TRBJ2-7; D is undetermined. Germline V lookup: CDR1 SGHDT, CDR2 YYEEEE. V was clipped by 5 bases and J by 6 bases, with 15 bases between them. The CDR3 has 13 amino acids.

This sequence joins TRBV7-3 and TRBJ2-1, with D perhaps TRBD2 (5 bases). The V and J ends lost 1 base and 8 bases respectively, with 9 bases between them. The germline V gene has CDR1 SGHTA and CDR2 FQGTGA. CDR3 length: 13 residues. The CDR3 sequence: CASSLSSGYEQFF. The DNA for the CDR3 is TGTGCCAGCAGCTTAAGCTCGGGATATGAGCAGTTCTTC.

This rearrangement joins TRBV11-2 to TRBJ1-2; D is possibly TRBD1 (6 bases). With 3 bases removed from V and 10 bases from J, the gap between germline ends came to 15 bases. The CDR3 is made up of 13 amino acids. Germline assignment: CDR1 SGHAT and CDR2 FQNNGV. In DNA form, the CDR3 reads TGTGCCAGCAGCTTTGGGGGCTGGGTTGCCTACACCTTC. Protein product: CASSFGGWVAYTF.

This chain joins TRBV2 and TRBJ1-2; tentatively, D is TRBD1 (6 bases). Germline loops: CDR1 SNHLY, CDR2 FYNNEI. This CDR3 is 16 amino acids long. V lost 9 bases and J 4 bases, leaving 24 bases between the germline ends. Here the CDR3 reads CARFQEEGVRFYGYTF. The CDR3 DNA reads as TGTGCCAGGTTCCAGGAAGAGGGGGTCCGCTTCTATGGCTACACCTTC.

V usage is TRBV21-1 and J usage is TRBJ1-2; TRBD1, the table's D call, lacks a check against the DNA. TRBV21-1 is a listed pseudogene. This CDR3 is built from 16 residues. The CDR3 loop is CASSRSGTGCDYGYTF. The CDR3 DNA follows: TGTGCCAGCAGCAGATCCGGGACAGGGTGTGACTATGGCTACACCTTC.

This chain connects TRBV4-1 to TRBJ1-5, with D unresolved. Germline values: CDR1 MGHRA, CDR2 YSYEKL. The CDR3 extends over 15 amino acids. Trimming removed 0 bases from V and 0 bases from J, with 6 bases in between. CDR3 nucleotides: TGCGCCAGCAGCCAAGATGTAGGTAGCAATCAGCCCCAGCATTTT. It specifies CASSQDVGSNQPQHF.

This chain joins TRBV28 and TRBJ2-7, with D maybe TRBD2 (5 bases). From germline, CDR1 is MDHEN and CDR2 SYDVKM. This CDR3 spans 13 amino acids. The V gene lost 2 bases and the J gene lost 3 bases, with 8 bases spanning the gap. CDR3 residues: CASSLPTNYEQYF. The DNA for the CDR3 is TGTGCCAGCAGTTTACCGACTAACTACGAGCAGTACTTC. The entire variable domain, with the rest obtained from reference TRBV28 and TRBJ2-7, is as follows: DVKVTQSSRYLVKRTGEKVFLECVQDMDHENMFWYRQDPGLGLRLIYFSYDVKMKEKGDIPEGYSVSREKKERFSLILESASTNQTSMYLCASSLPTNYEQYFGPGTRLTVT.

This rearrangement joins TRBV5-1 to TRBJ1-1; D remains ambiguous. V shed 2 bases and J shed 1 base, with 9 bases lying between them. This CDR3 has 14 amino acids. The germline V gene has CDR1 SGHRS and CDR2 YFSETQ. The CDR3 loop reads CASSFKMENTEAFF. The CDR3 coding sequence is TGCGCCAGCAGCTTCAAGATGGAGAACACTGAAGCTTTCTTT. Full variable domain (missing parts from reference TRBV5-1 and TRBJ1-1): KAGVTQTPRYLIKTRGQQVTLSCSPISGHRSVSWYQQTPGQGLQFLFEYFSETQRNKGNFPGRFSGRQFSNSRSEMNVSTLELGDSALYLCASSFKMENTEAFFGQGTRLTVV.

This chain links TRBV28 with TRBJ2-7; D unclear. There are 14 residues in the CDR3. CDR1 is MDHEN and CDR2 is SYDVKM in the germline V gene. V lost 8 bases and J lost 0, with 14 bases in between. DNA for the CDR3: TGTGCCAGCCGAGACCCCCGAAGCTCCTACGAGCAGTACTTC. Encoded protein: CASRDPRSSYEQYF.

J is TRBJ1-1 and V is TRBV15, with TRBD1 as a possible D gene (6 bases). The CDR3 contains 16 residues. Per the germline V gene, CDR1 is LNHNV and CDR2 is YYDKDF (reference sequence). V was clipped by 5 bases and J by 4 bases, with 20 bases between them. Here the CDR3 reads CATSSTGGGLGTEAFF. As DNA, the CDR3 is TGTGCCACCAGCTCGACCGGCGGGGGGCTGGGCACTGAAGCTTTCTTT.

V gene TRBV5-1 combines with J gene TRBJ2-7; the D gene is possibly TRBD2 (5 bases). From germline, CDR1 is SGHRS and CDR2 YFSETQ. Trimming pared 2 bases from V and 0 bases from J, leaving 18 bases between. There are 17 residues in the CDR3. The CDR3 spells CASSFGRRAGSSYEQYF. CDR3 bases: TGCGCCAGCAGCTTTGGGCGACGAGCTGGGAGCTCCTACGAGCAGTACTTC.